The sequence of this T cell receptor (beta chain) was determined in a study of T cell changes during pregnancy in multiple sclerosis. Using immunoSEQ multiplex PCR, the repertoire was profiled, and TCRdb retains in-frame clones only, with some absent. The sample shows 79,000 or so clones, approximately 89% of them seen only once. The germline gives CDR1 SGHRS, CDR2 YFSETQ. The CDR3 runs 14 residues. V gave up 0 bases and J gave up 14 bases, with 15 bases separating them. The chain links TRBV5-1 to TRBJ1-6; D is possibly TRBD1 (6 bases). This TCR derives from a female donor in good health, enrolled as a control in a pregnancy study. The material sequenced was peripheral blood, taken in the first trimester of pregnancy. The CDR3 here is CASSLDGSPGALHF. The DNA of the CDR3 is TGCGCCAGCAGCTTGGATGGTAGCCCAGGGGCCCTCCACTTT.